This T cell receptor beta chain was sequenced in a study of OX40 agonist ivuxolimab in advanced cancers. As for the study more broadly: The costimulatory receptor OX40 (CD134) was targeted by ivuxolimab, a fully human IgG2 agonistic monoclonal antibody. Intravenous ivuxolimab was administered to patients every 2 weeks at six dose levels: 0.01, 0.1, 0.3, 1.5, 3 and 10 mg/kg. Of the approximately 50 dose-escalation patients, hepatocellular carcinoma was present in approximately 20, melanoma in approximately 15, renal cell carcinoma in 9 and head and neck cancer in 9. A male proportion of 75% to 85% and a mean age of about 60 years, ranging from about 23 to 90, were recorded for the dose-escalation cohort. Prior anti-PD-1, anti-PD-L1 or anti-CTLA-4 therapy was permitted, and 40% of dose-escalation patients had received checkpoint inhibitors. Partial responses occurred in three dose-escalation patients, of whom one had hepatocellular carcinoma and two had cutaneous melanoma. Peripheral TCRbeta sequencing aimed to test whether ivuxolimab altered TCR sequence diversity and caused clonal T-cell expansion. The monotherapy dose-escalation portion (N of about 47 patients) of the phase I ivuxolimab trial is reported in the paper. Paper-wide results and their limitations: Low levels of normalized T-cell clonal expansion were also seen in some nonresponding patients. In the 0.1-3.0 mg/kg groups, partial responders were among the patients with the lowest normalized peripheral clonal expansion, particularly in CD8+ T cells. Which antigens the clonally expanded peripheral T cells were specific for was not determined. After ivuxolimab, CD8+ T cells had more expanded clones than CD4+ T cells on average. At doses from 0.1 to 3.0 mg/kg, clonal expansion was seen in both CD4+ and CD8+ blood T cells between baseline and week 6.

The CDR3 contains 14 residues, cysteine and phenylalanine counted. The entry retains the CDR3 DNA only, 42 bases that are in frame from base 1. Per the germline V gene, MDHEN is the CDR1 and SYDVKM is the CDR2. Cut back by 3 bases and 7 bases, the V and J ends lie 15 bases apart. As for this clone: The antigen it recognizes is unknown. Base qualities are not recorded, but no much larger clone differs from it by a single base.

Patients with autoimmune disease history or receiving systemic immunosuppression were excluded from the trial. Peripheral blood for TCR sequencing was collected from all dose cohorts at baseline, on cycle 4 day 1, and on cycle 7 day 1. The samples were drawn from a first-in-human, open-label, multicenter phase I dose-escalation trial of ivuxolimab. Adults with locally advanced or metastatic melanoma, renal cell carcinoma, hepatocellular carcinoma or head and neck squamous cell carcinoma were enrolled in the trial. CD4+ and CD8+ T cells were sorted separately from peripheral blood before TCR sequencing. Genomic DNA was extracted from sorted cells for sequencing of the TCRbeta CDR3 region. The immunoSEQ Assay was used to sequence the TCRbeta CDR3 regions. TCRdb obtained this table from immuneACCESS and retained in-frame rearrangements with V and J assigned. These tables miss some clones; where compared with another copy, unresolved V genes account for less than half of the shortfall, and the remainder is unexplained. The sample table shows tens of thousands of clones, and 70% to 90% are seen once. The top ten hold roughly a sixth of the sample.

The clonotype originates from an adult with an advanced solid tumor such as melanoma, head and neck, liver or kidney cancer. The chain is assembled from TRBV28 and TRBJ2-5; perhaps TRBD2 is the D gene, with 5 bases matching. The sample consisted of CD4+ or CD8+ T cells sorted from blood, taken in a trial of the OX40 agonist ivuxolimab. The bases are TGTGCCAGCAGTTTCGCTAGCCTCCTGGGGACCCAGTACTTC. Its protein reads: CASSFASLLGTQYF.